The sequence of this T cell receptor beta chain was determined in a study of CD8 T cells in Susac syndrome. There are 13 residues in the CDR3. CDR1 is SGHNT and CDR2 is YYREEE in the germline V gene (reference sequence). V shed 5 bases and J shed 4 bases, with 12 bases lying between them. The RNA input was 0.5 to 1 ug, and it was reverse transcribed with random hexamers. An immunoSEQ multiplex PCR amplified TCR beta CDR3 over 54 Vbeta and 13 Jbeta. TCRdb called the immunoSEQ multiplex PCR reads again in MiXCR, with one record for every CDR3 protein. The data hold about 140,000 distinct CDR3 sequences, with around 96% observed a single time.

The specimen was CD4+ T cells from PBMCs. The sequence came from a human donor with multiple sclerosis. This chain links TRBV5-4 with TRBJ1-1; possibly TRBD1 for D (6 bases). CDR3 sequence (DNA): TGTGCCAGCAGTTACACAGGGACCACTGAAGCTTTCTTT. It codes for CASSYTGTTEAFF.